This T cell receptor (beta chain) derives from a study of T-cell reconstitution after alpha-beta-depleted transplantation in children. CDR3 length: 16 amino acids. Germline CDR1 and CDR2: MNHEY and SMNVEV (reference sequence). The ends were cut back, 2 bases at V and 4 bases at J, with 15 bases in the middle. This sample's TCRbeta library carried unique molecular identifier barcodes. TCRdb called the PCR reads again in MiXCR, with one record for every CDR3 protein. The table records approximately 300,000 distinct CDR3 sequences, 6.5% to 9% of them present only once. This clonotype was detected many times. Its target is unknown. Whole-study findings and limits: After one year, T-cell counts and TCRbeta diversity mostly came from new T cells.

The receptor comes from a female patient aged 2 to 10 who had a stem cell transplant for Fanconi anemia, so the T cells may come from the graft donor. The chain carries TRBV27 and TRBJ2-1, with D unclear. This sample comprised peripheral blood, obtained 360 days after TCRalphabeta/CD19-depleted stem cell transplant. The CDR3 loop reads CASSLRSRNMYNEQFF. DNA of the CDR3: TGTGCCAGCAGTTTAAGGAGTCGAAATATGTACAATGAGCAGTTCTTC.